This note documents a single TCR beta chain sequence. The source of the sample is a study of blood T cell repertoires in COVID-19. Between the trimmed V and J ends, which lost 6 bases and 10 bases, there was a span of 19 bases. The CDR3 is 14 residues long. Per the germline V gene, CDR1 is ENHRY and CDR2 is SYGVKD. Libraries were prepared by immunoSEQ multiplex PCR; TCRdb keeps only in-frame clonotypes and omits some of them. This table holds more than 25,000 clones, 70% to 90% found once. Sequencing was carried out using peripheral blood. This clonotype originated in an elderly woman with COVID-19, enrolled during active disease. The chain joins TRBV10-3 to TRBJ2-1, with D possibly TRBD2 on 6 matching bases. The CDR3 nucleotides are TGTGCCATCAGGGCTAGCGTCCGCCCGGGGGAGCAGTTCTTC. This gives the protein CAIRASVRPGEQFF.